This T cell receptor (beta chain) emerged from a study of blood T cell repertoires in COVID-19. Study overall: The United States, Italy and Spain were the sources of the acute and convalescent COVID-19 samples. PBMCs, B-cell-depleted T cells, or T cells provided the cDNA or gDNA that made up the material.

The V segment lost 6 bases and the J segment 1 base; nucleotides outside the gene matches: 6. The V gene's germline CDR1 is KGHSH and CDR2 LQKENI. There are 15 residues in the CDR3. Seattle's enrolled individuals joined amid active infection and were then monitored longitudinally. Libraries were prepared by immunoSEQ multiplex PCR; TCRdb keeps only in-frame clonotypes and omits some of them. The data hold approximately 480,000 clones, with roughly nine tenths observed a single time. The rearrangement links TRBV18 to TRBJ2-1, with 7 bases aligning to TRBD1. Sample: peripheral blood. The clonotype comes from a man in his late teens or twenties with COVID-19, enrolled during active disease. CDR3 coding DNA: TGTGCCAGCTCTCGTCGACAGGGATCCTACAATGAGCAGTTCTTC. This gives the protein CASSRRQGSYNEQFF. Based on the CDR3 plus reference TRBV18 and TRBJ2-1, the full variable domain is NAGVMQNPRHLVRRRGQEARLRCSPMKGHSHVYWYRQLPEEGLKFMVYLQKENIIDESGMPKERFSAEFPKEGPSILRIQQVVRGDSAAYFCASSRRQGSYNEQFFGPGTRLTVL.